One T cell receptor (beta chain) is described in this entry. This record comes from a study of shared clonotypes between healthy human individuals. CDR1 is SEHNR and CDR2 is FQNEAQ in the germline V gene (reference sequence). The CDR3 spans 12 residues. With 1 base removed from V and 11 bases from J, the gap between germline ends came to 12 bases. Some clones are missing from TCRdb's copy, which holds only in-frame ones; the method was immunoSEQ multiplex PCR. In the table there are 1 million to 1.3 million clones, roughly 74% of which are singletons. The source of this sequence is a man younger than 35 in good health. Some clones in this sample may be carry-over from other donors' samples. This chain links TRBV7-9 with TRBJ2-7, with D tentatively TRBD1 (5 bases). The sample was memory CD4+ T cells from PBMCs. Subset described: CD45RA-negative fraction. CDR3 protein: CASSLGGRVKYF. The CDR3 bases are TGTGCCAGCAGCTTAGGAGGCAGGGTGAAGTACTTC.